This passage covers 26 T cell receptor beta chains from one sample sequenced in a study of cytomegalovirus exposure and HLA in healthy donors. PCR employed 60 Vbeta and 13 Jbeta primers. Produced via immunoSEQ multiplex PCR; TCRdb's table is partial and in-frame only. The sample consists of 20,000 to 30,000 clones, about four fifths of them appearing once. Input material: PBMCs. These TCRs come from a male donor in good health and CMV-seronegative.

This chain connects TRBV5-1 to TRBJ1-4, with TRBD1 matching 8 bases. The V gene's germline CDR1 is SGHRS and CDR2 YFSETQ. This CDR3 has 15 amino acids. V was pared by 4 bases and J by 8 bases, with 10 bases of the junction left unmatched. Here the CDR3 reads CASSTRGRHEEKLFF. CDR3 coding DNA: TGCGCCAGCAGCACCAGGGGGCGACATGAGGAAAAACTGTTTTTT.

The chain uses TRBV14 and TRBJ2-6; D is uncertain. Deletions cut 5 bases from V and 0 bases from J, with 2 bases between. The CDR3 runs 13 residues. Germline lookup yields CDR1 SGHDN and CDR2 FVKESK. The CDR3: CASSYSGANVLTF. CDR3 DNA sequence: TGTGCCAGCAGCTACTCTGGGGCCAACGTCCTGACTTTC.

The rearrangement links TRBV7-9 to TRBJ2-7; weak D call: TRBD1 (5 bases). The germline gives CDR1 SEHNR, CDR2 FQNEAQ (reference sequence). This CDR3 is 14 amino acids long. V was cut by 5 bases and J by 2 bases, with 13 bases left in between. CDR3 sequence reads: CASSLPDSTYEQYF. The DNA of the CDR3 is TGTGCCAGCAGCCTCCCAGACAGTACCTACGAGCAGTACTTC. Full variable domain (rest looked up from reference TRBV7-9 and TRBJ2-7): DTGVSQNPRHKITKRGQNVTFRCDPISEHNRLYWYRQTLGQGPEFLTYFQNEAQLEKSRLLSDRFSAERPKGSFSTLEIQRTEQGDSAMYLCASSLPDSTYEQYFGPGTRLTVT.

The V and J genes are TRBV28 and TRBJ1-5; D gene uncertain. The CDR3 extends over 18 amino acids. V was clipped by 3 bases and J by 2 bases, with 20 bases between them. Germline assignment: CDR1 MDHEN and CDR2 SYDVKM. CDR3 residues: CASSFPWRFGYGNQPQHF. CDR3 coding DNA: TGTGCCAGCAGTTTTCCCTGGCGATTCGGGTATGGCAATCAGCCCCAGCATTTT.

This clone has only one observation. This rearrangement joins TRBV7-9 to TRBJ2-1; D call uncertain. This CDR3 comprises 13 residues. Germline V lookup: CDR1 SEHNR, CDR2 FQNEAQ (reference sequence). The V and J ends lost 5 bases and 7 bases respectively, with 12 bases between them. The CDR3 DNA reads as TGTGCCAGCAGCCCTAAGAGAAGTAATGAGCAGTTCTTC. Protein product: CASSPKRSNEQFF.

DNA for the CDR3: TGTGCCTGGGGACAAAACGGCTACACCTTC. Its protein product is CAWGQNGYTF. V and J are TRBV30 and TRBJ1-2; tentative D call: TRBD1 (5 bases). The CDR3 is 10 residues long. V lost 5 bases and J lost 8, with 9 bases in between. Germline V CDR1 and CDR2: GTSNPN, SVGIG (reference sequence).

The chain has TRBV27 and TRBJ1-1, with TRBD1 matching 8 bases. CDR1 is MNHEY, CDR2 SMNVEV, per germline (reference sequence). The V gene end was trimmed by 5 bases and the J gene end by 3 bases; junction bases not matched to a gene: 11. The CDR3 spans 16 residues. CDR3 loop: CASSPSRGQSDTEAFF. CDR3 in DNA: TGTGCCAGCAGTCCGAGCAGGGGGCAATCGGACACTGAAGCTTTCTTT.

This clone has a handful of counts. The CDR3 region has the DNA TGTGCCTGGAGTCCCAGGGTAGTCGCTGAAGCTTTCTTT. It is translated as CAWSPRVVAEAFF. This rearrangement joins TRBV30 to TRBJ1-1, with D perhaps TRBD1 (5 bases). Trimming left V 2 bases short and J 6 bases short, with 13 bases between. Germline CDR1 is GTSNPN and CDR2 is SVGIG (reference sequence). The CDR3 extends over 13 amino acids.

The chain employs TRBV28 and TRBJ1-6, with 7 bases matching TRBD1. The V and J ends lost 10 bases and 8 bases, in that order; junction bases with no gene match: 20. Per germline, CDR1 MDHEN and CDR2 SYDVKM. The CDR3 has 17 residues. CDR3 protein: CATLPSPGQNIDSPLHF. The CDR3, as DNA: TGTGCCACCTTACCCTCCCCGGGACAGAATATTGATTCACCCCTCCACTTT.

The V gene is TRBV7-2, the J gene TRBJ2-2, with 9 bases that match TRBD1. V trimming: 0 bases; J trimming: 1 base; junction bases outside the gene matches: 0. The CDR3 has 16 amino acids. The V gene's germline CDR1 is SGHTA and CDR2 FQGNSA. The CDR3 sequence is CASSLAGQGNTGELFF. As DNA, the CDR3 is TGTGCCAGCAGCTTAGCGGGACAGGGGAACACCGGGGAGCTGTTTTTT.

The CDR3 DNA reads as TGTGCCAGCAGCCAAGAAGGGACTAGCGGGGGGGTGAAGACCCAGTACTTC. It translates to CASSQEGTSGGVKTQYF. This sequence joins TRBV4-2 and TRBJ2-5; the match to TRBD2 covers 16 bases. The CDR3 length is 17 residues. With 0 bases clipped from V and 6 bases from J, the junction kept 4 bases outside the gene matches. The germline gives CDR1 LGHNA, CDR2 YNFKEQ.

This sequence joins TRBV28 and TRBJ2-3; D perhaps matches TRBD2 (6 bases). Trimming took off 8 bases at V and 1 base at J, with 10 bases between the two ends. The CDR3 is 13 residues long. From germline, CDR1 is MDHEN and CDR2 SYDVKM. The CDR3 spells CASCPGGTDTQYF. The DNA for the CDR3 is TGTGCCAGCTGCCCGGGAGGCACAGATACGCAGTATTTT.

V usage is TRBV6-1 and J usage is TRBJ2-3; D is possibly TRBD1 (5 bases). Trimming cost V 2 bases and J 2 bases, with 14 bases left between them. Germline lookup yields CDR1 MNHNS and CDR2 SASEGT. The CDR3 sequence is 16 residues long. In nucleotides, the CDR3 is TGTGCCAGCAGTGAAAGCAGGGTATTCCCCACAGATACGCAGTATTTT. The encoded protein is CASSESRVFPTDTQYF.

This clone was picked up one time. The chain joins TRBV29-1 to TRBJ2-5; D ambiguous. The DNA end lines up better with TRBJ2-7; the J call may be wrong. The CDR3 has 15 residues. Germline values: CDR1 SQVTM, CDR2 ANQGSEA. The CDR3, as DNA: TGCAGCGCCATCGGTGGGGTGACACAAGACTACGAGCAGTACTTC. Protein: CSAIGGVTQDYEQYF.

The rearrangement joins TRBV4-3 to TRBJ2-7; 11 bases match TRBD1. V lost 0 bases and J lost 4; bases outside the gene matches: 5. Germline CDR1 LGHNA, CDR2 YSLEER. The CDR3 consists of 16 residues. CDR3 region: CASSQDAGTGGYEQYF. CDR3 sequence (DNA): TGCGCCAGCAGCCAAGACGCCGGGACAGGGGGGTACGAGCAGTACTTC.

The V and J genes are TRBV10-3 and TRBJ1-1; possibly TRBD1 for D (5 bases). Germline V gene lookup returns CDR1 ENHRY and CDR2 SYGVKD. The CDR3 is made up of 13 amino acids. Trimming removed 10 bases from V and 0 bases from J, with 12 bases in between. CDR3 in DNA: TGTGCCAGTATACAGGAGTTGAACACTGAAGCTTTCTTT. This gives the protein CASIQELNTEAFF.

As concerns this clone: The junction does not match germline at one end; this may be a read error. The chain links TRBV7-9 to TRBJ2-1; TRBD2 matches at 7 bases. This CDR3 spans 11 amino acids. Per germline, CDR1 SEHNR and CDR2 FQNEAQ (reference sequence). The CDR3 nucleotides read TGTTCCAGCACCGTAGGGAGGGACCCGTTCTTC. Protein sequence: CSSTVGRDPFF.

V and J are TRBV5-1 and TRBJ2-3; 13 bases fit TRBD2. This CDR3 comprises 17 residues. V shed 5 bases, J shed 2 bases, and the junction held 8 bases outside the gene matches. CDR1 SGHRS and CDR2 YFSETQ come from the germline V gene. The CDR3 region is CASRPWTSGGNTDTQYF. The CDR3 DNA sequence: TGCGCCAGCAGACCTTGGACTAGCGGGGGAAACACAGATACGCAGTATTTT.

This chain links TRBV21-1 with TRBJ1-1; whether TRBD1, the table's D call, matches the DNA was not checked. TRBV21-1 is noted as a pseudogene. The CDR3 loop spans 15 amino acids. This CDR3 reads CASSSRQGLNTEAFF. CDR3 DNA: TGTGCCAGCAGCTCCCGACAGGGGCTGAACACTGAAGCTTTCTTT.

The chain joins TRBV28 to TRBJ2-7, with TRBD1 as a possible D gene (6 bases). The germline V gene has CDR1 MDHEN and CDR2 SYDVKM. V was pared by 8 bases and J by 6 bases, with 14 bases between. The CDR3 loop spans 12 amino acids. CDR3 bases: TGTGCCAGCGGCCGGGACAAACGCGAGCAGTACTTC. Encoded protein: CASGRDKREQYF.

The DNA for the CDR3 is TGTGCCAGCAGTCGTAGCGGGGGGGATGAGACCCAGTACTTC. It codes for CASSRSGGDETQYF. The chain carries TRBV28 and TRBJ2-5; TRBD2 matches 11 bases. V trimming: 5 bases; J trimming: 5 bases; junction bases outside the gene matches: 4. The CDR3 has 14 residues. The germline gives CDR1 MDHEN, CDR2 SYDVKM.

This clone was seen once. This chain uses TRBV4-1 with TRBJ2-1; 11 bases map to TRBD2. J was trimmed by 15 bases and V by 1 base; bases with no gene match: 11. From germline, CDR1 is MGHRA and CDR2 YSYEKL. The CDR3 is made up of 15 amino acids. The CDR3 region has the DNA TGCGCCAGCAGCCAAGGAGGGGGACTAGCGGAACCGGTGTTCTTC. Translation gives CASSQGGGLAEPVFF.

The rearrangement uses TRBV20-1 and TRBJ2-1; 7 positions agree with TRBD1. The CDR3 sequence is 11 residues long. From germline, CDR1 is DFQATT and CDR2 SNEGSKA (reference sequence). The V gene end was trimmed by 6 bases and the J gene end by 10 bases; junction bases not matched to a gene: 6. CDR3 nucleotide sequence: TGCAGTGCACCGGACAGGCAGGAGCAGTTCTTC. This gives the protein CSAPDRQEQFF.

CDR3 sequence reads: CASSLRTGGNEKLFF. DNA for the CDR3: TGTGCCAGCAGTTTGAGGACAGGGGGGAATGAAAAACTGTTTTTT. The chain recombines TRBV27 with TRBJ1-4; 10 bases are shared with TRBD1. Germline lookup yields CDR1 MNHEY and CDR2 SMNVEV (reference sequence). The trim removed 3 bases at V and 5 bases at J, leaving 3 bases unmatched. This CDR3 contains 15 residues.

The count of this clone is one. This chain links TRBV7-9 with TRBJ2-3; 10 bases fit TRBD2. The germline V gene encodes CDR1 SEHNR and CDR2 FQNEAQ (reference sequence). The CDR3 extends over 15 amino acids. Trimming cost V 2 bases and J 5 bases; bases outside gene matches: 4. The CDR3 sequence is CASSLPLAGLDTQYF. The CDR3 nucleotides are TGTGCCAGCAGCTTACCACTAGCGGGGTTAGATACGCAGTATTTT.

The rearrangement uses TRBV7-2 and TRBJ2-5; 7 positions match TRBD2. The DNA end is more similar to TRBJ2-7, so the J call may be wrong. This CDR3 spans 15 amino acids. Germline CDR1 SGHTA, CDR2 FQGNSA. Written as DNA, the CDR3 is TGTGCCAGCAGCGAACAGCGGGGACTCTCCTACGAGCAGTACTTC. Translating gives CASSEQRGLSYEQYF.